This T cell receptor (beta chain) was captured by sequencing in a study of T cell responses to AZD1222 COVID-19 vaccine. TCRdb's table, derived via immunoSEQ multiplex PCR, lists solely in-frame clones and lacks some. The data contain some 150,000 clones, more than 90% of them singletons. The CDR3 covers 14 residues. V trimming: 4 bases; J trimming: 7 bases; junction bases outside the gene matches: 6. Germline V lookup: CDR1 LNHNV, CDR2 YYDKDF (reference sequence). This receptor was taken from an adult in good health. Material: peripheral blood, obtained on day 0 of AZD1222 vaccination. The chain uses TRBV15 and TRBJ1-5; 8 positions match TRBD1. CDR3 DNA sequence: TGTGCCACCAGCACGGGGACAGGTTCCCAGCCCCAGCATTTT. It is translated as CATSTGTGSQPQHF.